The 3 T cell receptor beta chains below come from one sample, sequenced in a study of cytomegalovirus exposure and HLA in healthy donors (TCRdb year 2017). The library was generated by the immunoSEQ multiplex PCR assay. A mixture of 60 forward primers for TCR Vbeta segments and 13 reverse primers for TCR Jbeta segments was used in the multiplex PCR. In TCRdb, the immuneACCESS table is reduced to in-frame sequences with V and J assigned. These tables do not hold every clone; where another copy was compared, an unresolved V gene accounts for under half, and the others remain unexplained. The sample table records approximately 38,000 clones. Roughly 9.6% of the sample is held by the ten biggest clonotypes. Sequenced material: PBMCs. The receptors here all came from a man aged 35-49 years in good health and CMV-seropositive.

CDR3 amino acids: CASSPDRTNEQFF. Here the CDR3 DNA reads TGCGCCAGCAGCCCGGACAGGACCAATGAGCAGTTCTTC. J is TRBJ2-1 and V is TRBV4-3; 7 positions match TRBD1. The CDR3 is made up of 13 amino acids. V trimming: 4 bases; J trimming: 6 bases; junction bases outside the gene matches: 3. Germline CDR1 and CDR2: LGHNA and YSLEER.

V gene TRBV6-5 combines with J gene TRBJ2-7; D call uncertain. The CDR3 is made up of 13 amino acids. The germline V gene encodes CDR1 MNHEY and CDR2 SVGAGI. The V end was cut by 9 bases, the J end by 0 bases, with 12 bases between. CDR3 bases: TGTGCCAGTGGTTATTCTAGCTCCTACGAGCAGTACTTC. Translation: CASGYSSSYEQYF.

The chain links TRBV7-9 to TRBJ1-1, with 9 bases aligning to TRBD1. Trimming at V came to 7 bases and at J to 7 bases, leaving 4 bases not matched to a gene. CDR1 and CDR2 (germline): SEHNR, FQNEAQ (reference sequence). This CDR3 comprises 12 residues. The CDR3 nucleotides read TGTGCCAGCACCGGGACAGGGTTTGAAGCTTTCTTT. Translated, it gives CASTGTGFEAFF.